This TCR beta chain was found in a study of T cell changes during pregnancy in multiple sclerosis. The repertoire was sequenced with immunoSEQ multiplex PCR; TCRdb's copy has only in-frame clones and lacks some. The sample contains about 61,000 clones, approximately 90% of which appear only once. Germline V gives CDR1 SGHRS, CDR2 YFSETQ. Germline trimming cut 7 bases from V and 5 bases from J; bases unmatched to any gene: 15. The CDR3 runs to 17 residues. The sequencing used peripheral blood, collected in the first trimester of pregnancy. This TCR was sampled from a female donor in good health, enrolled as a control in a pregnancy study. The chain uses TRBV5-1 and TRBJ2-2; 9 positions match TRBD2. CDR3 in amino acids: CASSSLAGTQGTGELFF. CDR3 in DNA: TGCGCCAGCTCGAGCCTAGCGGGGACACAGGGTACCGGGGAGCTGTTTTTT.